This T cell receptor (beta chain) appears in the sequencing data of a study of control samples from healthy donors and cancer patients. CDR3 length: 14 residues. The V gene lost 8 bases and the J gene lost 6 bases, with 18 bases spanning the gap. In germline, CDR1 is ENHRY, CDR2 SYGVKD. The protocol was immunoSEQ multiplex PCR, while the TCRdb copy is restricted to in-frame clones and leaves out a portion. The sample lists 45,000 to 70,000 clones; around 93% were seen once. Sequenced sample: PBMCs. The chain carries TRBV10-3 and TRBJ2-3; D may be TRBD1 (6 bases). The sequence came from a man aged 25-45 years with colorectal cancer. The CDR3 DNA is TGTGCCATCTCACAGGGAACGCAATCGGATACGCAGTATTTT. Its protein is CAISQGTQSDTQYF.